This TCR beta chain derives from a study of blood T cells in healthy people across ages. Every sample yielded at least 6.5 million isolated PBMCs. Total RNA, at least 5 micrograms per sample, was extracted from PBMCs. With a J-beta primer mix and a sample-barcoded 5' primer, a second PCR ran 7 to 11 cycles. Each of the cDNA molecules was tagged by a template-switch adaptor with 12 random nucleotides. TCRdb independently ran MiXCR on the 5' RACE reads; one entry per CDR3 protein. The repertoire holds around 850,000 distinct CDR3 sequences, under 40% seen once, with 13% in the top ten. The germline V and J ends were trimmed by 7 bases and 1 base, with 13 bases remaining between them. CDR3 size: 14 residues. Germline lookup yields CDR1 ENHRY and CDR2 SYGVKD.

The TCR sequence derives from a man between 18 and 35 years old in good health. The source material was blood. The V and J genes are TRBV10-3 and TRBJ1-1; no clear D gene. Written as DNA, the CDR3 is TGTGCCATCACCAAGAGTAGAGAGAACACTGAAGCTTTCTTT. It yields the protein CAITKSRENTEAFF.